This paragraph reports one T cell receptor beta chain. The antigen it recognizes is unknown. It has no much larger one-base neighbor in the sample; base qualities were not kept. The method behind the library was the immunoSEQ multiplex PCR assay. The multiplex PCR relied on a mix of 60 forward primers for TCR Vbeta segments and 13 reverse primers for TCR Jbeta segments. The CDR3 region of rearranged TCR beta genes was amplified from genomic DNA by a multiplex PCR assay. The Illumina HiSeq System was used to sequence the amplified TCR beta libraries as 87-base-pair reads. The original methods were these. Across the 700 or so repertoires, a later analysis counted 60 million to 90 million unique TCR beta chains, approximately 12 million of which were shared by at least two donors. Raw reads were error-corrected and collapsed into unique sequences with a nearest-neighbor algorithm that merged closely related sequences to remove PCR and sequencing errors. To assign V, D and J gene segments, CDR3 sequences were aligned to IMGT reference sequences. For a sequence to be retained, a match of at least six nucleotides to both a V gene segment and a J gene segment was required. Rearrangements were called productive when the CDR3 lacked stop codons and stayed in frame with V and J; all others were non-productive. Following IMGT convention, CDR3 was defined as the stretch from the second conserved V-encoded cysteine up to the conserved J-encoded phenylalanine. The earlier analysis of some 600 of the donors excluded sequences that lacked an unambiguous match to a single V gene segment. An earlier analysis of 500 to 600 of the donors classified V segments as functional when productive rearrangements were above 56.7% and as segregating when the standard deviation between donors was above 5%. A statistical classification framework was developed to diagnose cytomegalovirus status using the catalog of TCR beta chain sequences. V and J gene assignment, in a later analysis, came from comparing TCR nucleotide sequences with IMGT/GENE-DB human TR gene sequences. A later analysis assigned CDR3 sequences and most-parsimonious VDJ recombination scenarios with the TCRdist pipeline. In a later analysis, each TCR beta chain was defined by its CDR3 amino acid sequence together with its V-gene family, and reads lacking a unique V-gene family were excluded. As a way to deal with suspected cross-contamination and a sequencing artifact, a later analysis dropped 640 or so nucleotide sequences that were highly shared and had low generation probability. For each public chain, a later analysis derived a clonal expansion index from normalized ranks of inferred template counts within each repertoire. A later analysis computed generation probabilities with a VDJ recombination model fitted to out-of-frame rearrangements, and checked the results against IGoR. In a later analysis, TCR-TCR, TCR-HLA and TCR-CMV co-occurrence was scored with hypergeometric tests, and a repertoire-size bias correction was applied to TCR pairs. False discovery rates were estimated in a later analysis by permuting HLA or CMV assignments 20 times. In a later analysis, co-occurring TCRs were grouped using DBSCAN, and TCRdist sequence similarity was added for clustering within HLA-allele-positive subsets. For co-occurrence clustering, repertoires with fewer than 30,000 or more than 120,000 public chains were excluded, along with roughly 5 repertoires with anomalous nucleotide sharing. TCRdb retrieved this table from immuneACCESS and kept in-frame rearrangements only. Not all clones are present; in checked studies, unresolved V genes account for under half, and no reason is known for the remainder. V and J calls and clone size are those listed in that table; D and trimming were worked out from the DNA. The sample table records about 150,000 clones; about 80% of these occur just once. The ten largest clones capture around 1.7% of the sample.

Including the terminal cysteine and phenylalanine, the CDR3 comprises 14 residues. CDR3 DNA only is kept here, 42 bases in frame from base 1. Relative to germline, V is 0 bases shorter and J is 7 bases shorter, with 10 bases between their ends. The germline V gene encodes CDR1 LNHNV and CDR2 YYDKDF (reference sequence). The sample belongs to a study of cytomegalovirus exposure and HLA in healthy donors (dated by TCRdb to the late 2010s). About the investigation overall: In an earlier analysis of several hundred of the donors, around 300 Gb of sequence data and 100 million or so unique TCR beta sequences from approximately 180 million T cells were reported. The study was designed to test whether signatures of past pathogen exposure could be identified by cataloging public T cell receptors. Along with the roughly 700-subject first cohort, a separate validation cohort of over a hundred different subjects was used. On average, roughly 250,000 unique TCR beta nucleotide sequences were sequenced per donor among roughly 430 genotyped donors of the cohort, with approximately 18% of those sequences being non-productive. In an earlier analysis of a few hundred of the donors, high-throughput TCR beta sequencing was used to judge whether each TCR beta V gene segment behaved as functional or pseudogenic. A later genetic analysis took genome-wide SNP genotypes for about three fifths of the 666 donors and used that subset as a discovery cohort. An early release covering 550 to 700 HLA-typed donors comprised around 300 gigabases of sequencing data and around 80 million unique TCR sequences. HLA typing included class I and class II loci at four-digit resolution. The later analysis used no new phenotypic data to find candidate immune exposures, relying instead on TCR beta sequences and their occurrence across donors. All discovery cohort repertoires had been generated using a single sequencing platform. The study used immunosequencing to profile the T cell repertoires of several hundred subjects and linked those repertoires to cytomegalovirus serostatus. The number of donors typed differed by locus, with roughly 629-640 for A, B, C, DRB1 and DQB1, around 500 for DQA1, 606 for DPA1, and some 470 for DPB1. Of the roughly 400 genotyped donors, over 65% fell in the genetic ancestry cluster associated with self-reported Caucasian donors. The study combined high-throughput TCR immunosequencing, statistical association of individual TCRs with disease status, and machine learning to predict cytomegalovirus infection status. Four or five DR-DQ haplotypes were handled as single units for association and clustering because linkage in the cohort was strong. A later analysis re-analyzed previously published TCR beta repertoires from roughly 600 donors and added high-resolution HLA genotyping to study TCR occurrence patterns. Alongside the repertoire data, information on donor age, sex, ethnicity and CMV serostatus was compiled. General findings and caveats noted by the study authors: It was suggested by the authors that the approach could potentially be generalized to other disease states and immunological phenotypes. Presence/absence analyses assumed roughly uniform sequencing depth across donors, an assumption that may not hold. In a later analysis, HLA-associated TCR beta chains showed more clonal expansion and lower generation probabilities than non-associated chains that were equally common. Because counts were too low, seventeen rarely observed V segments, including chromosome 9 orphons, were excluded from the earlier analysis of 587 of the donors. HLA typing was unavailable for some donors at each locus, so association tests used only the typed subset. While some public TCRs were present in many individuals, most TCR sequences turned up only very rarely across donors. Some IMGT-functional V segments, including TRBV6-2 and TRBV6-3, could not be distinguished by the 87-base-pair reads and were therefore excluded. In vitro tests confirmed that a few of the cytomegalovirus-associated TCR beta chains recognize cytomegalovirus antigens. A later analysis reported that several top co-occurrence clusters appeared linked to parvovirus B19, influenza, CMV and Epstein-Barr virus. The classifier was reported to diagnose cytomegalovirus status with high specificity and sensitivity in both the original and validation cohorts. The only immune exposure information available for the cohort was CMV serostatus. According to a later analysis, TCR association rates differed among HLA loci, with DRB1 alleles showing the most associated TCRs and HLA-C alleles showing the fewest. In an earlier analysis of some 500 of the donors, most TCR beta V segments were observed in productive rearrangements about 87% or about 30% of the time, broadly matching IMGT annotations. A further reported finding was that TCR beta sequences accurately predicted the HLA-A and HLA-B alleles for most subjects in the first cohort. In a later analysis, 16,951 TCR beta sequences were associated with specific HLA alleles at a false discovery rate of 0.05. According to a later analysis, most CMV-associated TCR beta chains appeared to be HLA-restricted, and the HLA associations seemed to be driven largely by CMV exposure. Linkage disequilibrium might explain the correlated functional status among segregating V segments, but an unknown experimental factor could not be ruled out. In the study, some 180 TCR beta chains were listed as associated with cytomegalovirus. Compared with the roughly 670-donor mean, donors in an Asian-associated ancestry cluster had fewer N-insertions in productive TCRs, according to a later genetic analysis. The cohort was sequenced for TCR beta chains only, and without alpha or paired-chain data the features that could be detected were limited. A group of highly shared sequence variants was considered likely to be a technical artifact of the sequencing pipeline. An association between a missense DCLRE1C variant and V-gene and J-gene trimming of TCR beta chains was found in a later genetic analysis and replicated in an independent cohort. When HLA alleles, especially DR and DQ, strongly co-occurred, TCR associations were difficult to assign to individual alleles.

In total, 666 healthy bone marrow donors made up the cohort. Cohort members were all nominally healthy when sampled, although unrecorded immune exposures were likely present. The donor was CMV seronegative and belonged to the group of under 400 seronegative cohort members. A peripheral blood sample was collected from each donor, and TCR beta sequencing was performed on peripheral blood mononuclear cells. The Qiagen DNeasy Blood Extraction Kit was used to extract genomic DNA from the blood cell samples. The sequenced material came from PBMCs. This clonotype was obtained from a woman between 25 and 40 years old in good health and CMV-seronegative. The chain couples TRBV15 to TRBJ1-5; the D gene is possibly TRBD1, with 5 bases matching. The nucleotide sequence reads TGTGCCACCAGCAGAGATCGGGGGTACCAGCCCCAGCATTTT. Translated, this gives CATSRDRGYQPQHF. The variable domain in full, with residues beyond the CDR3 obtained from the reference TRBV15 and TRBJ1-5 genes, is DAMVIQNPRYQVTQFGKPVTLSCSQTLNHNVMYWYQQKSSQAPKLLFHYYDKDFNNEADTPDNFQSRRPNTSFCFLDIRSPGLGDTAMYLCATSRDRGYQPQHFGDGTRLSIL.